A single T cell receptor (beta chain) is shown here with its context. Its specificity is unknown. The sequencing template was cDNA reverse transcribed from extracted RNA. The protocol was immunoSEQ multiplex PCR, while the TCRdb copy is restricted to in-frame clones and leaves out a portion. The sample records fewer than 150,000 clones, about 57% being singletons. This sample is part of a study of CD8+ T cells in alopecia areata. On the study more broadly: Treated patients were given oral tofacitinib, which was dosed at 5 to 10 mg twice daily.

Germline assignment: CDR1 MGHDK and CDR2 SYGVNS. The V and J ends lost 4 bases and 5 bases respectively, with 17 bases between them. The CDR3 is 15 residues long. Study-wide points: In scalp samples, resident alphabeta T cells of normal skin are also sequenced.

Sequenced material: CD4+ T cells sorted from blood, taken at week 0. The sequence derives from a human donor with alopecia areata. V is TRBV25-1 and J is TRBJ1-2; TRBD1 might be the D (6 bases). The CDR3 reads CASSGAGQTEYGYTF. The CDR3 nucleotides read TGTGCCAGCAGTGGAGCAGGACAGACGGAATATGGCTACACCTTC.